The 29 T cell receptor beta chains in this list originate from one sample, sequenced in a study of blood T cell repertoires in COVID-19. Only in-frame clones appear in the TCRdb table, and some are missing; sequencing was by immunoSEQ multiplex PCR. The table includes about 87,000 clones, 89% detected once. The sequencing sample was made of peripheral blood. These receptors originate from a woman aged 80 or older with active COVID-19.

The rearrangement joins TRBV7-2 to TRBJ1-5, with a possible D match to TRBD1 (6 bases). Per the germline V gene, CDR1 is SGHTA and CDR2 is FQGNSA. The CDR3 spans 13 residues. V was shortened by 5 bases and J by 6 bases, with 11 bases between the two germline ends. The chain's CDR3 is CASSARGLQPQHF. CDR3 coding DNA: TGTGCCAGCAGCGCCAGGGGTCTTCAGCCCCAGCATTTT. The full variable domain, with the rest looked up from reference TRBV7-2 and TRBJ1-5, is GAGVSQSPSNKVTEKGKDVELRCDPISGHTALYWYRQSLGQGLEFLIYFQGNSAPDKSGLPSDRFSAERTGGSVSTLTIQRTQQEDSAVYLCASSARGLQPQHFGDGTRLSIL.

The rearrangement links TRBV6-4 to TRBJ2-1; perhaps TRBD1 as D (5 bases). The germline V gene has CDR1 MRHNA and CDR2 SNTAGT. The ends were cut back, 3 bases at V and 12 bases at J, with 18 bases in the middle. This CDR3 is built from 14 residues. CDR3 nucleotide sequence: TGTGCCAGCAGTGAAGGGGATCGTCACCCGCGGCAGTTCTTC. This sequence encodes CASSEGDRHPRQFF.

This sequence joins TRBV2 and TRBJ1-3; tentatively, D is TRBD1 (5 bases). Germline CDR1 SNHLY, CDR2 FYNNEI. V lost 5 bases, J lost 4 bases, and 9 bases lay in between. CDR3 length equals 13 residues. In DNA, the CDR3 is TGTGCCAGCAGTCAGGAGGGGGGAAACACCATATATTTT. Amino acid sequence: CASSQEGGNTIYF.

Points on this clone: Other DNA sequences in this specimen translate into the identical CDR3. The chain uses TRBV5-1 and TRBJ1-1; D may be TRBD1 (5 bases). The CDR3 is 14 amino acids. Germline CDR1 is SGHRS and CDR2 is YFSETQ. Deletions cut 2 bases from V and 0 bases from J, with 8 bases between. CDR3 amino acids: CASSLAGMNTEAFF. The CDR3 DNA follows: TGCGCCAGCAGCTTAGCAGGGATGAACACTGAAGCTTTCTTT.

The chain uses TRBV5-1 and TRBJ1-2; 8 positions agree with TRBD1. Germline V CDR1 and CDR2: SGHRS, YFSETQ. V trimming: 0 bases; J trimming: 7 bases; junction bases outside the gene matches: 5. This CDR3 is 14 amino acids long. The CDR3 region has the DNA TGCGCCAGCAGCTTGGCACAGGGGGTTTTTGGCTACACCTTC. It specifies CASSLAQGVFGYTF.

The chain is built from TRBV28 and TRBJ2-7; 11 bases align to TRBD2. This CDR3 spans 15 amino acids. Germline V lookup: CDR1 MDHEN, CDR2 SYDVKM. Trimming removed 6 bases from V and 0 bases from J; junction bases left unmatched: 4. The CDR3 loop reads CASRRLAGSSYEQYF. The CDR3 coding sequence is TGTGCCAGCAGGCGACTAGCGGGAAGCTCCTACGAGCAGTACTTC.

This clone was recorded only once. This chain connects TRBV28 to TRBJ1-2, with 9 bases identical to TRBD1. V shed 6 bases and J 7 bases; nucleotides not matched to a gene: 3. The CDR3 loop spans 12 amino acids. Germline-derived CDR1 and CDR2 are MDHEN and SYDVKM. CDR3 nucleotides: TGTGCCAGCAGGACAGGGGGGATTGGCTACACCTTC. This codes for CASRTGGIGYTF.

The chain recombines TRBV2 with TRBJ2-7; 9 bases fit TRBD2. The germline CDR1 and CDR2 sequences are SNHLY and FYNNEI. The CDR3 covers 14 residues. The V gene end was trimmed by 6 bases and the J gene end by 3 bases; junction bases not matched to a gene: 6. CDR3 amino acids: CASRRTSAGYEQYF. In DNA form, the CDR3 reads TGTGCCAGCAGACGGACTAGCGCGGGCTACGAGCAGTACTTC. Variable domain in full (rest from reference TRBV2 and TRBJ2-7): EPEVTQTPSHQVTQMGQEVILRCVPISNHLYFYWYRQILGQKVEFLVSFYNNEISEKSEIFDDQFSVERPDGSNFTLKIRSTKLEDSAMYFCASRRTSAGYEQYFGPGTRLTVT.

The J gene is TRBJ2-5, the V gene TRBV2; tentatively, D is TRBD2 (6 bases). Germline V gene sequence: CDR1 SNHLY, CDR2 FYNNEI. The CDR3 has 15 amino acids. V was clipped by 6 bases and J by 5 bases, with 19 bases between them. The DNA of the CDR3 is TGTGCCAGCAGCGCGGAGGGGTGGAGTCGGGAGACCCAGTACTTC. Translated, it gives CASSAEGWSRETQYF.

The chain carries TRBV4-2 and TRBJ2-5, with TRBD1 matching over 9 bases. This CDR3 region has 19 residues. Germline V gene lookup returns CDR1 LGHNA and CDR2 YNFKEQ. J gave up 2 bases and V 1 base, and 14 bases lay outside the gene matches. As DNA, the CDR3 is TGTGCCAGCAGCCAAGCGCTACAGGGGGCGTCTAGCGGACAAGAGACCCAGTACTTC. As protein: CASSQALQGASSGQETQYF.

V is TRBV4-1 and J is TRBJ1-6; TRBD1 might be the D (6 bases). V lost 6 bases and J 4 bases, leaving 13 bases between the germline ends. Germline V lookup: CDR1 MGHRA, CDR2 YSYEKL. The CDR3 consists of 15 residues. In nucleotides, the CDR3 is TGCGCCAGCAGTCTCGGGACAAATTATAATTCACCCCTCCACTTT. Translation: CASSLGTNYNSPLHF.

V gene TRBV2 combines with J gene TRBJ1-4; 8 bases map to TRBD1. The germline V gene has CDR1 SNHLY and CDR2 FYNNEI. Germline trimming cut 6 bases from V and 6 bases from J; bases unmatched to any gene: 3. This CDR3 region has 13 residues. This CDR3 reads CASSRGRDEKLFF. CDR3 nucleotide sequence: TGTGCCAGCAGCAGGGGGCGGGATGAAAAACTGTTTTTT.

This clone has only one observation. The CDR3 region has the DNA TGTGCCAGCTCACTACTAGCGGGAGGTTTGACAGATACGCAGTATTTT. It is translated as CASSLLAGGLTDTQYF. The chain carries TRBV18 and TRBJ2-3; TRBD2 matches at 12 bases. CDR1 and CDR2 (germline): KGHSH, LQKENI. The CDR3 runs to 16 residues. The V segment lost 4 bases and the J segment 3 bases; nucleotides outside the gene matches: 5.

The rearrangement links TRBV11-1 to TRBJ1-1; no clear D gene. The CDR3 runs to 15 residues. Trimming took off 5 bases at V and 3 bases at J, with 16 bases between the two ends. Germline CDR1 and CDR2: SGHAT and FQDESV (reference sequence). The CDR3 loop is CASSPRLSWDTEAFF. The CDR3 DNA reads TGTGCCAGCAGCCCCCGACTCTCCTGGGACACTGAAGCTTTCTTT.

The rearrangement uses TRBV28 and TRBJ2-5, with TRBD2 identical over 7 bases. The CDR3 runs 14 residues. In germline, CDR1 is MDHEN, CDR2 SYDVKM. The V and J ends lost 4 bases and 1 base, in that order; junction bases with no gene match: 3. CDR3 sequence: CASSSTGGQETQYF. Written as DNA, the CDR3 is TGTGCCAGCAGTTCCACGGGGGGCCAAGAGACCCAGTACTTC.

Only one count was recorded for this clone. The gene calls are TRBV13 and TRBJ2-7, with TRBD2 matching over 14 bases. From germline, CDR1 is PRHDT and CDR2 FYEKMQ (reference sequence). V lost 2 bases to trimming and J lost 9 bases; unmatched junction nucleotides: 6. The CDR3 extends over 15 amino acids. CDR3 DNA: TGTGCCAGCAGCTTAAAGGGACTAGCGGGAGAGGTGCAGTACTTC. It specifies CASSLKGLAGEVQYF.

The chain joins TRBV4-2 to TRBJ2-7; 8 bases are a match to TRBD1. The germline V gene encodes CDR1 LGHNA and CDR2 YNFKEQ. This CDR3 region has 16 residues. V lost 5 bases and J lost 4; bases outside the gene matches: 13. DNA for the CDR3: TGTGCCAGCAGCAACGGACAGGGCAATAGGTGGTACGAGCAGTACTTC. This sequence encodes CASSNGQGNRWYEQYF.

This clone was recorded a few times. The chain is built from TRBV19 and TRBJ2-5; D not resolved. Trimming stripped 6 bases from V and 2 bases from J, with 16 bases between. CDR1 is LNHDA, CDR2 SQIVND, per germline (reference sequence). The length of the CDR3 is 15 residues. The chain's CDR3 is CASRSRRTSQETQYF. DNA for the CDR3: TGTGCCAGTAGGTCCAGGCGTACTTCGCAAGAGACCCAGTACTTC.

V and J are TRBV5-1 and TRBJ2-3; possibly TRBD2 for D (5 bases). Germline values: CDR1 SGHRS, CDR2 YFSETQ. The CDR3 has 18 amino acids. The ends were cut back, 2 bases at V and 1 base at J, with 20 bases in the middle. CDR3 region: CASSLRGRPEAGTDTQYF. For the CDR3, the DNA is TGCGCCAGCAGCTTAAGAGGGAGACCCGAGGCTGGCACAGATACGCAGTATTTT.

The chain combines TRBV19 with TRBJ2-2; 14 nucleotides align to TRBD2. This CDR3 comprises 18 residues. In germline, CDR1 is LNHDA, CDR2 SQIVND (reference sequence). The junction had 12 bases not matched to a gene; V was cut back by 6 bases and J by 6 bases. CDR3 region: CASRTGTSGSGLAGELFF. The CDR3 nucleotides read TGTGCCAGTAGGACCGGGACTAGCGGGAGCGGCCTCGCCGGGGAGCTGTTTTTT.

The V and J genes are TRBV25-1 and TRBJ2-7; the match to TRBD1 covers 9 bases. This CDR3 contains 15 residues. Trimming took 4 bases from V and 3 from J; bases not matched to a gene: 7. Germline V CDR1 and CDR2: MGHDK, SYGVNS. The DNA of the CDR3 is TGTGCCAGCAGTGCGACGGGACAGGGTCTCTACGAGCAGTACTTC. It translates to CASSATGQGLYEQYF.

The CDR3: CASSYGLSGGYTF. The DNA for the CDR3 is TGTGCCAGCAGTTACGGCTTGTCGGGTGGCTACACCTTC. This chain connects TRBV6-2 or TRBV6-3 to TRBJ1-2; D call uncertain. With 2 bases removed from V and 7 bases from J, the gap between germline ends came to 11 bases. CDR3 length equals 13 residues. The germline CDR1 and CDR2 sequences are MNHEY and SVGEGT.

The chain employs TRBV6-2 or TRBV6-3 and TRBJ2-1; no definite D call. This CDR3 is built from 13 residues. CDR1 and CDR2 from the germline V gene are MNHEY and SVGEGT. V was cut by 6 bases and J by 4 bases, with 10 bases left in between. This chain's CDR3 is CASSLAVYNEQFF. CDR3 nucleotides: TGTGCCAGCAGCCTGGCCGTTTACAATGAGCAGTTCTTC.

The rearrangement links TRBV27 to TRBJ2-7; D might be TRBD1 (6 bases). Deletions cut 6 bases from V and 4 bases from J, with 10 bases between. Germline CDR1 reads MNHEY; CDR2 reads SMNVEV (reference sequence). This CDR3 is built from 12 residues. In DNA form, the CDR3 reads TGTGCCAGCAGCCGTACAGGGTACGAGCAGTACTTC. This sequence encodes CASSRTGYEQYF.

The chain joins TRBV23-1 to TRBJ1-5, with D unclear. TRBV23-1 is noted as an ORF with a role that remains uncertain. V was cut by 0 bases and J by 4 bases, with 13 bases left in between. The CDR3 runs to 16 residues. The CDR3 reads CASSQSPNLLNQPQHF. The CDR3 DNA sequence: TGCGCCAGCAGTCAATCACCAAATCTACTAAATCAGCCCCAGCATTTT.

This rearrangement joins TRBV6-6 to TRBJ2-7; D call uncertain. The CDR3 is 11 amino acids. Germline lookup yields CDR1 MNHNY and CDR2 SVGAGI (reference sequence). Trimming pared 4 bases from V and 4 bases from J, leaving 5 bases between. DNA of the CDR3: TGTGCCAGCAGTTTCCGGTACGAGCAGTACTTC. This codes for CASSFRYEQYF.

This rearrangement joins TRBV27 to TRBJ2-3, with D possibly TRBD2 on 5 matching bases. Trimming removed 0 bases from V and 4 bases from J, with 14 bases in between. CDR1 MNHEY and CDR2 SMNVEV come from the germline V gene (reference sequence). This CDR3 contains 16 residues. The CDR3 DNA sequence: TGTGCCAGCAGTTTATCTGGACTTCCCCGGGCAGATACGCAGTATTTT. It yields the protein CASSLSGLPRADTQYF.

This clone has only one observation. This sequence joins TRBV5-6 and TRBJ1-5, with D possibly being TRBD1 (6 bases). Germline V gene sequence: CDR1 SGHDT, CDR2 YYEEEE. V was pared by 0 bases and J by 0 bases, with 16 bases between. The CDR3 contains 18 residues. The CDR3 loop reads CASSLGTIDRPSNQPQHF. The CDR3 DNA is TGTGCCAGCAGCTTGGGTACCATCGACAGGCCTAGCAATCAGCCCCAGCATTTT.

This chain uses TRBV28 with TRBJ2-3; 8 nucleotides line up with TRBD1. After removal of 6 bases from V and 0 bases from J, the junction contained 8 bases not matched to a gene. Germline V gene lookup returns CDR1 MDHEN and CDR2 SYDVKM. The CDR3 spans 16 residues. This CDR3 is CASRSRTGSSTDTQYF. CDR3 DNA sequence: TGTGCCAGCAGATCTCGGACAGGGTCTAGCACAGATACGCAGTATTTT.